The next 30 T cell receptor beta chains were all read from a single sample in a study of T cell changes during pregnancy in multiple sclerosis. Here immunoSEQ multiplex PCR was the method, and the copy in TCRdb shows in-frame clones only, minus some. The table includes about 73,000 clones, over 80% detected once. This sample comprised peripheral blood, obtained in the third trimester of pregnancy. The receptors were sampled from a female donor in good health, enrolled as a control in a pregnancy study.

V gene TRBV11-3 combines with J gene TRBJ2-5; 9 positions agree with TRBD2. The germline V gene encodes CDR1 SGHNT and CDR2 YENEEA. The CDR3 is 15 amino acids. The ends lost 3 bases at V and 4 bases at J; junction bases unmatched: 6. The CDR3 nucleotides read TGTGCCAGCAGCTTCGGTGCGGGAGGGGGAGAGACCCAGTACTTC. It translates to CASSFGAGGGETQYF.

The chain joins TRBV7-7 to TRBJ2-1; 11 bases match TRBD2. This CDR3 spans 15 amino acids. In germline, CDR1 is SSHAT, CDR2 FNYEAQ (reference sequence). V shed 1 base and J 7 bases; nucleotides not matched to a gene: 3. CDR3 sequence reads: CASSLDSGGANEQFF. The CDR3 region has the DNA TGTGCCAGCAGCTTAGATAGCGGGGGGGCTAATGAGCAGTTCTTC.

This clone has a single count. V is TRBV28 and J is TRBJ2-5, with D possibly TRBD1 on 7 matching bases. CDR3 size: 15 residues. V was trimmed by 5 bases and J by 5 bases, leaving 18 bases between them. CDR1 is MDHEN and CDR2 is SYDVKM in the germline V gene. The CDR3 DNA reads as TGTGCCAGCAGTCCGACTCTGACAGGGAGGGAGACCCAGTACTTC. The encoded protein is CASSPTLTGRETQYF.

The rearrangement links TRBV2 to TRBJ2-4; 12 positions match TRBD1. CDR1 and CDR2 from the germline V gene are SNHLY and FYNNEI. This CDR3 has 16 amino acids. Trimming cost V 6 bases and J 7 bases; bases outside gene matches: 10. The CDR3 protein is CASSLGTGGAGNIQYF. CDR3 in DNA: TGTGCCAGCAGCCTTGGGACAGGGGGCGCTGGGAACATTCAGTACTTC.

The rearrangement joins TRBV11-2 to TRBJ2-4, with D possibly matching TRBD1 (5 bases). The CDR3 has 13 residues. The V end was cut by 4 bases, the J end by 7 bases, with 11 bases between. Germline V gene lookup returns CDR1 SGHAT and CDR2 FQNNGV. The CDR3 sequence is CASSWAGHNIQYF. The CDR3 region has the DNA TGTGCCAGCAGCTGGGCAGGGCACAACATTCAGTACTTC.

The rearrangement uses TRBV5-1 and TRBJ1-2, with TRBD1 matching over 7 bases. The trim removed 1 base at V and 3 bases at J, leaving 3 bases unmatched. This CDR3 spans 14 amino acids. The germline V gene has CDR1 SGHRS and CDR2 YFSETQ. CDR3 sequence reads: CASSLQGEDYGYTF. CDR3 bases: TGCGCCAGCAGCTTGCAGGGGGAGGACTATGGCTACACCTTC. Looking up the rest from reference TRBV5-1 and TRBJ1-2 gives the full variable domain: KAGVTQTPRYLIKTRGQQVTLSCSPISGHRSVSWYQQTPGQGLQFLFEYFSETQRNKGNFPGRFSGRQFSNSRSEMNVSTLELGDSALYLCASSLQGEDYGYTFGSGTRLTVV.

The V call is TRBV7-8, the J call TRBJ2-5; 7 positions agree with TRBD2. The CDR3 contains 16 residues. The V gene's germline CDR1 is SGHVS and CDR2 FQNEAQ. With 2 bases clipped from V and 5 bases from J, the junction kept 11 bases outside the gene matches. The DNA of the CDR3 is TGTGCCAGCAGCTTATGGGGGGGAGTATCGCGGGAGACCCAGTACTTC. It encodes CASSLWGGVSRETQYF.

The V gene is TRBV20-1, the J gene TRBJ1-2; perhaps TRBD1 as D (5 bases). Germline CDR1 is DFQATT and CDR2 is SNEGSKA (reference sequence). Between the trimmed V and J ends, which lost 5 bases and 8 bases, there was a span of 12 bases. The CDR3 length is 11 residues. The DNA for the CDR3 is TGCAGTGCTGACCCAGGGAACGGCTACACCTTC. The encoded protein is CSADPGNGYTF.

J is TRBJ2-7 and V is TRBV7-2; D is unclear. Germline V gene lookup returns CDR1 SGHTA and CDR2 FQGNSA. The germline V and J ends were trimmed by 1 base and 5 bases, with 6 bases remaining between them. This CDR3 has 12 residues. The CDR3, as DNA: TGTGCCAGCAGCTTAGGGGCCGACGAGCAGTACTTC. The encoded protein is CASSLGADEQYF.

The rearrangement joins TRBV6-1 to TRBJ2-2; 8 nucleotides align to TRBD2. Germline CDR1 and CDR2: MNHNS and SASEGT. There are 15 residues in the CDR3. V lost 4 bases, J lost 3 bases, and 4 bases stayed unmatched. The CDR3 bases are TGTGCCAGCAGTGGAGCGGGGGCTGACACCGGGGAGCTGTTTTTT. The encoded protein is CASSGAGADTGELFF.

Here the CDR3 reads CASSLRQDHGYTF. The CDR3 DNA reads TGTGCCAGCAGTTTAAGACAGGATCATGGCTACACCTTC. V gene TRBV28 combines with J gene TRBJ1-2, with D possibly TRBD1 on 6 matching bases. V was shortened by 2 bases and J by 6 bases, with 10 bases between the two germline ends. The CDR3 is 13 amino acids. Germline V CDR1 and CDR2: MDHEN, SYDVKM.

CDR3 in DNA: TGCGCCAGCAGCCACCCTGGGGGGACGAGCTCCTACGAGCAGTACTTC. Protein product: CASSHPGGTSSYEQYF. V gene TRBV4-1 combines with J gene TRBJ2-7, with D tentatively TRBD2 (6 bases). The CDR3 has 16 residues. Germline V gives CDR1 MGHRA, CDR2 YSYEKL. V shed 3 bases and J shed 0 bases, with 15 bases lying between them.

The CDR3 nucleotides read TGTGCCAGCTCCCACGACAGGAGCTCCTACGAGCAGTACTTC. It encodes CASSHDRSSYEQYF. The J gene is TRBJ2-7, the V gene TRBV18, with D possibly being TRBD1 (6 bases). This CDR3 is built from 14 residues. V dropped 6 bases and J dropped 0 bases, with 12 bases sitting between them. Germline lookup yields CDR1 KGHSH and CDR2 LQKENI.

This chain uses TRBV27 with TRBJ1-2; no firm D call. Germline V lookup: CDR1 MNHEY, CDR2 SMNVEV (reference sequence). This CDR3 has 13 residues. V lost 6 bases and J 0 bases, leaving 8 bases between the germline ends. The CDR3 bases are TGTGCCAGCAGGGCCTCAGCTAACTATGGCTACACCTTC. This gives the protein CASRASANYGYTF.

J is TRBJ2-7 and V is TRBV27, with a tentative D call TRBD1 (6 bases). The CDR3 consists of 16 residues. Deletions cut 4 bases from V and 2 bases from J, with 18 bases between. Germline CDR1 MNHEY, CDR2 SMNVEV (reference sequence). The CDR3 DNA is TGTGCCAGCAGTTCCAGGACAGCCAGTTTCCCCTACGAGCAGTACTTC. Residues: CASSSRTASFPYEQYF.

The chain combines TRBV29-1 with TRBJ2-4; TRBD1 is a possible D gene (6 bases). The germline CDR1 and CDR2 sequences are SQVTM and ANQGSEA. The CDR3 totals 12 residues. Trimming removed 2 bases at V and 8 bases at J, with 10 bases between. CDR3: CSVEIQGYIQYF. As DNA, the CDR3 is TGCAGCGTTGAAATACAGGGATACATTCAGTACTTC.

The chain links TRBV18 to TRBJ1-3, with a weak D call TRBD1 (5 bases). The V gene's germline CDR1 is KGHSH and CDR2 LQKENI. This CDR3 contains 16 residues. Between the trimmed V and J ends, which lost 2 bases and 0 bases, there was a span of 11 bases. The CDR3 sequence: CASSPGGSHSGNTIYF. CDR3 sequence (DNA): TGTGCCAGCTCACCAGGGGGGTCCCACTCTGGAAACACCATATATTTT.

This CDR3 is CASSKGRDPNTGELFF. The CDR3 nucleotides are TGTGCCAGCAGCAAAGGGCGGGATCCGAACACCGGGGAGCTGTTTTTT. This chain connects TRBV21-1 to TRBJ2-2; the table's D gene call, TRBD2, was not cross checked with the DNA. TRBV21-1 is a pseudogene locus. The length of the CDR3 is 16 residues.

V gene TRBV6-5 combines with J gene TRBJ2-5, with 8 bases identical to TRBD1. J was trimmed by 4 bases and V by 6 bases; bases with no gene match: 7. CDR3 length: 14 residues. Germline V gene sequence: CDR1 MNHEY, CDR2 SVGAGI. The CDR3 protein is CASSRDRGGETQYF. In nucleotides, the CDR3 is TGTGCCAGCAGCCGTGACAGGGGCGGAGAGACCCAGTACTTC.

The chain uses TRBV7-9 and TRBJ2-2, with unresolved D. CDR3 length: 13 residues. Germline CDR1 and CDR2: SEHNR and FQNEAQ (reference sequence). Trimming shortened V by 5 bases and J by 4 bases, and 8 bases separated the two germline ends. The DNA for the CDR3 is TGTGCCAGCAGCCGAGGCGGCACCGGGGAGCTGTTTTTT. Protein sequence: CASSRGGTGELFF.

J is TRBJ2-5 and V is TRBV5-4, with 7 bases identical to TRBD2. V trimming: 0 bases; J trimming: 1 base; junction bases outside the gene matches: 6. The CDR3 runs 16 residues. Germline CDR1 reads SGHNT; CDR2 reads YYREEE (reference sequence). The CDR3, as DNA: TGTGCCAGCAGCTTGGCCAGGGCTAGCGGCCAAGAGACCCAGTACTTC. Amino acids: CASSLARASGQETQYF.

The chain employs TRBV9 and TRBJ2-3; the D is unclear. V lost 2 bases and J 4 bases, leaving 5 bases between the germline ends. The germline CDR1 and CDR2 sequences are SGDLS and YYNGEE. There are 12 residues in the CDR3. The CDR3 nucleotides read TGTGCCAGCAGCGTTCAGGCAGATACGCAGTATTTT. Translation: CASSVQADTQYF.

This chain connects TRBV27 to TRBJ2-7; the match to TRBD1 covers 8 bases. Losses at the gene ends were 3 bases for V and 2 bases for J; bases not matched to a gene: 6. Per the germline V gene, CDR1 is MNHEY and CDR2 is SMNVEV (reference sequence). The CDR3 spans 15 residues. DNA for the CDR3: TGTGCCAGCAGTTTCTCGGACAGGGAGACCTACGAGCAGTACTTC. Its translation: CASSFSDRETYEQYF.

The rearrangement uses TRBV14 and TRBJ2-3; 10 nucleotides match TRBD1. The CDR3 runs to 15 residues. The V gene's germline CDR1 is SGHDN and CDR2 FVKESK. With V trimmed by 4 bases and J by 5 bases, 6 bases remained unmatched. The CDR3 sequence is CASSRGQGIGDTQYF. The CDR3 nucleotides read TGTGCCAGCAGCCGGGGACAGGGGATAGGAGATACGCAGTATTTT.

J is TRBJ1-6 and V is TRBV28; D gene unclear. Trimming cost V 6 bases and J 8 bases, with 5 bases left between them. Germline V gives CDR1 MDHEN, CDR2 SYDVKM. The length of the CDR3 is 11 residues. This CDR3 is CASSRDSPLHF. The CDR3 DNA follows: TGTGCCAGCAGCCGGGATTCACCCCTCCACTTT.

The chain links TRBV18 to TRBJ1-2; possible D gene TRBD1, 6 bases. There are 14 residues in the CDR3. V shed 4 bases and J shed 2 bases, with 11 bases lying between them. Germline CDR1 is KGHSH and CDR2 is LQKENI. The CDR3 region is CASSQQGRNYGYTF. CDR3 coding DNA: TGTGCCAGCTCACAACAGGGTAGGAACTATGGCTACACCTTC. The variable domain in full, completed from reference TRBV18 and TRBJ1-2, reads NAGVMQNPRHLVRRRGQEARLRCSPMKGHSHVYWYRQLPEEGLKFMVYLQKENIIDESGMPKERFSAEFPKEGPSILRIQQVVRGDSAAYFCASSQQGRNYGYTFGSGTRLTVV.

V and J are TRBV18 and TRBJ1-1; weak D call: TRBD1 (6 bases). In germline, CDR1 is KGHSH, CDR2 LQKENI. CDR3 length: 13 amino acids. The V end was cut by 8 bases, the J end by 3 bases, with 13 bases between. The CDR3 protein is CASTQQGYTEAFF. The DNA for the CDR3 is TGTGCCAGCACTCAACAGGGTTACACTGAAGCTTTCTTT.

The gene calls are TRBV9 and TRBJ2-6; D may be TRBD2 (5 bases). V dropped 7 bases and J dropped 2 bases, with 16 bases sitting between them. Germline CDR1 is SGDLS and CDR2 is YYNGEE. The CDR3 runs 16 residues. The CDR3 loop reads CASAAGHPTGANVLTF. The CDR3 coding sequence is TGTGCCAGCGCGGCGGGTCATCCTACTGGGGCCAACGTCCTGACTTTC.

This clone was found a few times. Compared with germline, one end of the junction differs, possibly owing to a read error. J is TRBJ1-1 and V is TRBV2, with D tentatively TRBD1 (6 bases). Germline V gene sequence: CDR1 SNHLY, CDR2 FYNNEI. The CDR3 extends over 12 amino acids. The CDR3 sequence is CASSEDRSEAFF. The CDR3 DNA reads TGTGCCAGCAGTGAGGACAGATCTGAGGCTTTCTTT.

The CDR3 nucleotides are TGTGCCAGCAGCCGACAGGGACTAGTGGCCTACGAGCAGTACTTC. Its translation is CASSRQGLVAYEQYF. The J gene is TRBJ2-7, the V gene TRBV7-9; D may be TRBD2 (8 bases). The V gene's germline CDR1 is SEHNR and CDR2 FQNEAQ (reference sequence). This CDR3 has 15 residues. Trimming stripped 5 bases from V and 2 bases from J, with 16 bases between.